Following are 12 T cell receptor beta chains from one sample sequenced in a study of OX40 agonist ivuxolimab in advanced cancers. The protocol used for the library was the immunoSEQ multiplex PCR assay. Imported from immuneACCESS, the table was reduced by TCRdb to in-frame sequences with V and J called. These copies leave out some clones; in studies compared against another copy, an unresolved V gene accounts for under half, and the cause of the remainder is not known. Recorded for this sample are around 9,900 clones; about 66% of them occurred a single time. The ten largest make up around 26% of the sample. The source was CD4+ or CD8+ T cells sorted from blood, collected in a trial of the OX40 agonist ivuxolimab. The receptors were gathered from an adult with an advanced solid tumor such as melanoma, head and neck, liver or kidney cancer.

This clone qualifies as medium-sized (0.01 to 0.1%). The chain joins TRBV4-2 to TRBJ2-2, with D tentatively TRBD2 (6 bases). The CDR3 has 16 residues. Trimming stripped 4 bases from V and 0 bases from J, with 12 bases between. The germline CDR1 and CDR2 sequences are LGHNA and YNFKEQ. The CDR3 reads CASSRGRDTNTGELFF. In DNA form, the CDR3 reads TGTGCCAGCAGCCGAGGGCGGGATACGAACACCGGGGAGCTGTTTTTT.

This clone was seen just once. The chain employs TRBV4-3 and TRBJ2-1; D is unclear. The ends were cut back, 0 bases at V and 4 bases at J, with 13 bases in the middle. The CDR3 is 16 amino acids. Germline-derived CDR1 and CDR2 are LGHNA and YSLEER. This CDR3 reads CASSQDVAEPYNEQFF. CDR3 DNA sequence: TGCGCCAGCAGCCAAGATGTGGCAGAACCTTACAATGAGCAGTTCTTC.

This clone has only one observation. This chain links TRBV19 with TRBJ2-5; D is perhaps TRBD1 (6 bases). Germline V gene data show CDR1 as LNHDA and CDR2 as SQIVND (reference sequence). This CDR3 has 15 amino acids. V shed 3 bases and J shed 5 bases, with 16 bases lying between them. This chain's CDR3 is CASSMGSRGGETQYF. In DNA, the CDR3 is TGTGCCAGTAGTATGGGATCCAGGGGCGGGGAGACCCAGTACTTC. The complete variable domain, with remaining parts taken from reference TRBV19 and TRBJ2-5, reads DGGITQSPKYLFRKEGQNVTLSCEQNLNHDAMYWYRQDPGQGLRLIYYSQIVNDFQKGDIAEGYSVSREKKESFPLTVTSAQKNPTAFYLCASSMGSRGGETQYFGPGTRLLVL.

The gene calls are TRBV5-1 and TRBJ2-7; D is perhaps TRBD2 (6 bases). Deletions cut 5 bases from V and 0 bases from J, with 12 bases between. The CDR3 is 14 residues long. Germline V gene sequence: CDR1 SGHRS, CDR2 YFSETQ. CDR3 protein: CASSWDGSSYEQYF. The CDR3 DNA reads as TGCGCCAGCAGTTGGGACGGGAGCTCCTACGAGCAGTACTTC.

The sample holds one count of this clone. The chain employs TRBV7-8 and TRBJ2-1; D is unclear. This CDR3 comprises 13 residues. CDR1 is SGHVS and CDR2 is FQNEAQ in the germline V gene. Trimming pared 5 bases from V and 6 bases from J, leaving 11 bases between. The CDR3 DNA reads as TGTGCCAGCAGCGCCGTCGCCTCCAATGAGCAGTTCTTC. The encoded protein is CASSAVASNEQFF.

The CDR3 loop reads CASSLNYEQYF. In DNA form, the CDR3 reads TGTGCCAGTAGTCTTAACTACGAGCAGTACTTC. V is TRBV19 and J is TRBJ2-7; D unclear. The CDR3 contains 11 residues. The V and J ends lost 5 bases and 3 bases respectively, with 5 bases between them. The germline gives CDR1 LNHDA, CDR2 SQIVND (reference sequence).

The CDR3 sequence: CASSSGLAGRIEETQYF. In nucleotides, the CDR3 is TGTGCCAGCAGTTCCGGACTAGCGGGAAGGATTGAAGAGACCCAGTACTTC. The chain has TRBV7-9 and TRBJ2-5, with 12 bases aligning to TRBD2. The V segment lost 6 bases and the J segment 3 bases; nucleotides outside the gene matches: 11. The CDR3 length is 17 residues. In germline, CDR1 is SEHNR, CDR2 FQNEAQ (reference sequence).

The genes are TRBV6-6 and TRBJ2-7; a possible D gene is TRBD2 (5 bases). V was clipped by 6 bases and J by 3 bases, with 9 bases between them. Per the germline V gene, CDR1 is MNHNY and CDR2 is SVGAGI (reference sequence). This CDR3 is built from 12 residues. The CDR3 is CASSTGNYEQYF. The CDR3, as DNA: TGTGCCAGCAGCACCGGGAACTACGAGCAGTACTTC.

The chain recombines TRBV5-4 with TRBJ2-3; the match to TRBD1 covers 7 bases. The CDR3 extends over 15 amino acids. V gave up 4 bases and J gave up 3 bases; unmatched junction bases: 8. Per germline, CDR1 SGHNT and CDR2 YYREEE (reference sequence). The CDR3 is CASSDRERGTDTQYF. The CDR3 DNA follows: TGTGCCAGCAGCGACAGGGAGAGAGGAACAGATACGCAGTATTTT. Together with reference TRBV5-4 and TRBJ2-3, the CDR3 gives the full variable domain: ETGVTQSPTHLIKTRGQQVTLRCSSQSGHNTVSWYQQALGQGPQFIFQYYREEENGRGNFPPRFSGLQFPNYSSELNVNALELDDSALYLCASSDRERGTDTQYFGPGTRLTVL.

This clone was counted once. This chain joins TRBV11-2 and TRBJ2-5; TRBD1 matches at 10 bases. The CDR3 runs to 17 residues. The germline CDR1 and CDR2 sequences are SGHAT and FQNNGV. V dropped 5 bases and J dropped 0; count of bases not matched to a gene: 9. The CDR3: CASSPWTGGSYQETQYF. The CDR3, as DNA: TGTGCCAGCAGCCCGTGGACAGGGGGATCGTACCAAGAGACCCAGTACTTC.

In this sample, this clone turned up a few times. The chain couples TRBV19 to TRBJ2-1; 7 bases agree with TRBD2. V trimming: 3 bases; J trimming: 0 bases; junction bases outside the gene matches: 2. The CDR3 covers 15 residues. The germline V gene has CDR1 LNHDA and CDR2 SQIVND (reference sequence). CDR3: CASSIGGGSYNEQFF. The CDR3 DNA sequence: TGTGCCAGTAGTATCGGCGGGGGCTCCTACAATGAGCAGTTCTTC.

This rearrangement joins TRBV19 to TRBJ1-1; D gene unclear. Trimming pared 0 bases from V and 1 base from J, leaving 3 bases between. CDR1 and CDR2 from the germline V gene are LNHDA and SQIVND (reference sequence). The CDR3 covers 13 residues. The chain's CDR3 is CASSIDENTEAFF. The CDR3 DNA follows: TGTGCCAGTAGTATAGACGAGAACACTGAAGCTTTCTTT.